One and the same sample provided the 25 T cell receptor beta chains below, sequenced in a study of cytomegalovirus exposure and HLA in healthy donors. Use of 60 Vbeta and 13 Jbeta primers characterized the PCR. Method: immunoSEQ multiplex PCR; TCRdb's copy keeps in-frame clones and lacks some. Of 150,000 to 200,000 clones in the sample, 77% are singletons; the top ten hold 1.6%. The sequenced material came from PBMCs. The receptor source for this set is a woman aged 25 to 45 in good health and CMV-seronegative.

Written as DNA, the CDR3 is TGTGCCAGTAGTATTTGGGGGACAGGGGGCTCCCGCAGGCCCCAGCATTTT. As protein: CASSIWGTGGSRRPQHF. This chain links TRBV19 with TRBJ1-5; 12 bases fit TRBD1. Germline V gene lookup returns CDR1 LNHDA and CDR2 SQIVND (reference sequence). V dropped 3 bases and J dropped 9; count of bases not matched to a gene: 12. The CDR3 runs 17 residues. Together with reference TRBV19 and TRBJ1-5, the CDR3 gives the full variable domain: DGGITQSPKYLFRKEGQNVTLSCEQNLNHDAMYWYRQDPGQGLRLIYYSQIVNDFQKGDIAEGYSVSREKKESFPLTVTSAQKNPTAFYLCASSIWGTGGSRRPQHFGDGTRLSIL.

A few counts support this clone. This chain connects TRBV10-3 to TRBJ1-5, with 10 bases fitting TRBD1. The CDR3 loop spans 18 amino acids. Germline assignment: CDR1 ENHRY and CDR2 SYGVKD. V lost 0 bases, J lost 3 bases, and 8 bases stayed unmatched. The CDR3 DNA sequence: TGTGCCATCAGTGAGTCCGGGGGGGGGACAGGGGCCAATCAGCCCCAGCATTTT. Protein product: CAISESGGGTGANQPQHF.

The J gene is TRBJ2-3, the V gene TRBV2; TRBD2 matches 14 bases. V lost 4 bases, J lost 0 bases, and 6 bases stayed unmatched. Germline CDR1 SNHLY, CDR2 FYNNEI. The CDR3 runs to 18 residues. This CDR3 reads CASSGGTSGRASTDTQYF. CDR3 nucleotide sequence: TGTGCCAGCAGTGGAGGGACTAGCGGGAGAGCTAGCACAGATACGCAGTATTTT.

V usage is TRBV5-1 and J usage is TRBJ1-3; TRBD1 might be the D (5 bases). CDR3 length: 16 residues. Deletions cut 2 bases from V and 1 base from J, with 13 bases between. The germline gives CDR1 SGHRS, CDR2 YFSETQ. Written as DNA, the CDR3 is TGCGCCAGCAGCTTACAGGCCGGGAGGTCTGGAAACACCATATATTTT. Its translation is CASSLQAGRSGNTIYF. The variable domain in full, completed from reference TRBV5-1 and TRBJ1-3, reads KAGVTQTPRYLIKTRGQQVTLSCSPISGHRSVSWYQQTPGQGLQFLFEYFSETQRNKGNFPGRFSGRQFSNSRSEMNVSTLELGDSALYLCASSLQAGRSGNTIYFGEGSWLTVV.

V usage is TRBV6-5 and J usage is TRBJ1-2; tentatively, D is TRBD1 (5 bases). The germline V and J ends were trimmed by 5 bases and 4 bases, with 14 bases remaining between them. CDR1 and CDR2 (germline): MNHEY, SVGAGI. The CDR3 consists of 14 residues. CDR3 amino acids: CASSPAGGVYGYTF. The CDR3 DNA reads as TGTGCCAGCAGTCCAGCCGGGGGTGTCTATGGCTACACCTTC.

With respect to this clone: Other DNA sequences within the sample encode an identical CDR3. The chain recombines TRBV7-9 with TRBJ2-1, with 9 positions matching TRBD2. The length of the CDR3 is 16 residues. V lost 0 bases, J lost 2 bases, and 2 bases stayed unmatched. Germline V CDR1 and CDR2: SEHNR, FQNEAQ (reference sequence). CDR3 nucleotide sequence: TGTGCCAGCAGCTTAGCTCTAGCGGGGACCTACAATGAGCAGTTCTTC. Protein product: CASSLALAGTYNEQFF.

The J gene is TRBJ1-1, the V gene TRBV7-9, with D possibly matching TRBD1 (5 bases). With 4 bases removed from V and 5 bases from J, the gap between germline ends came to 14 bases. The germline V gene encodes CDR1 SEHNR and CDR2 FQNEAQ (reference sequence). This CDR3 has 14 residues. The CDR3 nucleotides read TGTGCCAGCAGCTGGAGGGTGGCAGGGACTGAAGCTTTCTTT. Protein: CASSWRVAGTEAFF.

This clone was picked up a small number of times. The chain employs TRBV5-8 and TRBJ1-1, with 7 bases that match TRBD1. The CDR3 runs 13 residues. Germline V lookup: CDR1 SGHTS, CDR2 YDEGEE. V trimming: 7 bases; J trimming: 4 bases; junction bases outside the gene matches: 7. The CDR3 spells CASRNRGGTEAFF. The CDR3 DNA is TGTGCCAGCCGGAACAGGGGAGGCACTGAAGCTTTCTTT.

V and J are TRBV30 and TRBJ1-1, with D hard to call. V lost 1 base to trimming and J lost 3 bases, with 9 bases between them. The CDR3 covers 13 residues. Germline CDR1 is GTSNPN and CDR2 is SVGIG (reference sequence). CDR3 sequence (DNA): TGTGCCTGGAGTGAGGGAGGATACACTGAAGCTTTCTTT. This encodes CAWSEGGYTEAFF.

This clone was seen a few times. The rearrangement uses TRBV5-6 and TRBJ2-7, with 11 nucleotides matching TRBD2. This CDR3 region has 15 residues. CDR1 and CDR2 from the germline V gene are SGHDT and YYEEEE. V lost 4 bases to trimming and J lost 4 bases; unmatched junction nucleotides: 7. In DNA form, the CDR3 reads TGTGCCAGCAGCGCGGGGACTAGCGGCGTATACGAGCAGTACTTC. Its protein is CASSAGTSGVYEQYF.

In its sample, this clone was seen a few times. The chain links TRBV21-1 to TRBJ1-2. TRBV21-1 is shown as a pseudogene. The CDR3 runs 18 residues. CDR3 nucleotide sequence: TGTGCCAGCAGCAAGATGACCCCGGGACTCCCTAGGCGGTATGGCTACACCTTC. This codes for CASSKMTPGLPRRYGYTF.

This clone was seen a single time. CDR3 in amino acids: CASSVGLAGVVGFEQYF. The CDR3 DNA reads as TGCGCCAGCAGCGTGGGACTAGCGGGAGTGGTTGGGTTCGAGCAGTACTTC. The gene calls are TRBV5-1 and TRBJ2-7; 14 bases are a match to TRBD2. J lost 6 bases, V lost 4 bases, and 12 bases had no gene match. Germline CDR1 and CDR2: SGHRS and YFSETQ. This CDR3 spans 17 amino acids.

CDR3 nucleotide sequence: TGTGCCTCGATTACTCAACTGAGGACAGGGCGGAGAGGGGAGCTGTTTTTT. It encodes CASITQLRTGRRGELFF. The chain joins TRBV28 to TRBJ2-2, with TRBD1 matching 8 bases. J lost 8 bases, V lost 11 bases, and 22 bases had no gene match. This CDR3 region has 17 residues. Per the germline V gene, CDR1 is MDHEN and CDR2 is SYDVKM.

The CDR3 DNA follows: TGCGCCAGCAGCCCGGGACTAGCAGGCTCCTACGAGCAGTACTTC. It encodes CASSPGLAGSYEQYF. The chain carries TRBV4-3 and TRBJ2-7, with 9 bases fitting TRBD2. CDR1 LGHNA and CDR2 YSLEER come from the germline V gene. The CDR3 consists of 15 residues. V lost 4 bases and J lost 0; bases outside the gene matches: 4.

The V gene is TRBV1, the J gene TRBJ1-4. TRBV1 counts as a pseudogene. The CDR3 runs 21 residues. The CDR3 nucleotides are TGCACCAGCAGCCAAGTCACCGGGACGGATGAAAATAGCGGTCCAAATGAAAAACTGTTTTTT. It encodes CTSSQVTGTDENSGPNEKLFF.

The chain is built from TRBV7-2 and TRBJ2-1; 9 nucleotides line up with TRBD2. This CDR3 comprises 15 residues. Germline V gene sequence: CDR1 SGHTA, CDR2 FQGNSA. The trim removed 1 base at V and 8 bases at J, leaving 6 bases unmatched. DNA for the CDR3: TGTGCCAGCAGCTTAGATCGAGCGGGGGGAGATGAGCAGTTCTTC. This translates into CASSLDRAGGDEQFF.

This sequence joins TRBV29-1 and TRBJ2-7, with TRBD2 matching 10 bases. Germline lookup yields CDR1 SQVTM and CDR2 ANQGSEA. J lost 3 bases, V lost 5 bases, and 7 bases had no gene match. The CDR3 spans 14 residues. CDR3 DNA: TGCAGCGTTTTAACTAGCGGGGACCTCTACGAGCAGTACTTC. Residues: CSVLTSGDLYEQYF.

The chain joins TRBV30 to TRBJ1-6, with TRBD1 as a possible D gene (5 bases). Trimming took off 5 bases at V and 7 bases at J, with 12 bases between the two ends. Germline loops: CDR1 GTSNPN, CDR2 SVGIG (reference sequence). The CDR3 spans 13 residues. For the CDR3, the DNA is TGTGCCTGGGGAGGGGTGAGGAATTCACCCCTCCACTTT. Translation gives CAWGGVRNSPLHF.

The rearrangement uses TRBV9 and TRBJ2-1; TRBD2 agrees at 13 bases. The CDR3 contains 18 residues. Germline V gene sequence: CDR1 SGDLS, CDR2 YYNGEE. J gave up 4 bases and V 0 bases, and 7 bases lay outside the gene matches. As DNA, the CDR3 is TGTGCCAGCAGCGTAGGGGGGCGGGGACTAGCGGGGTACAATGAGCAGTTCTTC. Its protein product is CASSVGGRGLAGYNEQFF.

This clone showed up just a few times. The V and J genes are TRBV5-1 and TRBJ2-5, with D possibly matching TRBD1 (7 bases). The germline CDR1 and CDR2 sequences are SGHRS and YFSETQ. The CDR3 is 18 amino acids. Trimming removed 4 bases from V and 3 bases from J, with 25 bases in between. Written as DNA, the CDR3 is TGCGCCAGCAGCATGCGCCTTGGCAGGGGGGACGGTAAAGAGACCCAGTACTTC. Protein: CASSMRLGRGDGKETQYF.

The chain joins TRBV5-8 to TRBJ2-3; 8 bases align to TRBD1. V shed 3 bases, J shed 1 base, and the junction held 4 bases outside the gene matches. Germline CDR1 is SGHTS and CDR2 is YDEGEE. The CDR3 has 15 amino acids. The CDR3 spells CASSYGTGRTDTQYF. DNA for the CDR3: TGTGCCAGCAGCTACGGGACAGGCCGCACAGATACGCAGTATTTT. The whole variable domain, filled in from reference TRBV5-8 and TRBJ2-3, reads EAGVTQSPTHLIKTRGQQATLRCSPISGHTSVYWYQQALGLGLQFLLWYDEGEERNRGNFPPRFSGRQFPNYSSELNVNALELEDSALYLCASSYGTGRTDTQYFGPGTRLTVL.

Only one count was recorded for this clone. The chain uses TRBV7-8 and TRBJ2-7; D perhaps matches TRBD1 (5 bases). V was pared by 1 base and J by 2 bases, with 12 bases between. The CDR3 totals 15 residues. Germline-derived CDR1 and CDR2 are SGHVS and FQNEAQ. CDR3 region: CASSLEGNEAYEQYF. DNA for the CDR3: TGTGCCAGCAGCTTAGAGGGGAACGAGGCCTACGAGCAGTACTTC.

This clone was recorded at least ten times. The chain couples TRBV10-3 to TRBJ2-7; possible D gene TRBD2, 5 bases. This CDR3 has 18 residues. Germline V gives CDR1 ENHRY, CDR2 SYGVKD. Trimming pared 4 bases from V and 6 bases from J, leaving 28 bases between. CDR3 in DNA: TGTGCCATCAGTGTCAGTTGGGTTTCGACCCGGCCGGCGGGCGAGCAGTACTTC. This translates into CAISVSWVSTRPAGEQYF.

CDR3 bases: TGTGCCAGCAGTCGCCTAGCGGGTGAGCAGTTCTTC. It codes for CASSRLAGEQFF. V and J are TRBV28 and TRBJ2-1, with 8 bases lining up with TRBD2. Germline CDR1 reads MDHEN; CDR2 reads SYDVKM. With V trimmed by 5 bases and J by 9 bases, 3 bases remained unmatched. CDR3 length: 12 residues.

Here the CDR3 DNA reads TGTGCCTGGAGTGGGAGGGGTCAGCCCCAGCATTTT. This translates into CAWSGRGQPQHF. The chain has TRBV30 and TRBJ1-5; TRBD1 is a possible D gene (5 bases). The CDR3 totals 12 residues. The V gene's germline CDR1 is GTSNPN and CDR2 SVGIG (reference sequence). V was trimmed by 1 base and J by 6 bases, leaving 7 bases between them.